This T cell receptor beta chain was captured in a study of CD8+ T cells in alopecia areata. General study results and limits: Scalp lesions, especially in alopecia totalis/universalis, had higher clonality than normal scalp. Scalp samples also yield sequences from resident alphabeta T cells of normal skin.

Reverse transcribed after extraction, RNA yielded cDNA as the sequencing template. Produced via immunoSEQ multiplex PCR; TCRdb's table is partial and in-frame only. The table lists 100,000 to 150,000 clones, roughly 50% of them singletons. This clone was seen once. Its cognate antigen is unknown. From germline, CDR1 is SGHDT and CDR2 YYEEEE. V was shortened by 0 bases and J by 8 bases, with 9 bases between the two germline ends. The CDR3 is 13 amino acids. Alopecia areata patients provided lesional scalp punch biopsies and peripheral blood. From PBMCs, CD4+ and CD8+ T cells were sorted. The gene calls are TRBV5-6 and TRBJ2-1; no clear D gene. Sample: CD8+ T cells sorted from blood, taken at week 0. The sequence was collected from a human donor with alopecia areata. The CDR3 DNA is TGTGCCAGCAGCTTGGCCGGGTATGATGAGCAGTTCTTC. It encodes CASSLAGYDEQFF.